This TCR beta chain was captured in a study of vaccination and CD4 T cells after COVID-19 (dated by TCRdb to between 2021 and 2022). About the full investigation: Every convalescent patient had a positive nasal swab PCR test for SARS-CoV-2, with mild disease in roughly nine patients and severe disease in one. Each participant got two doses of either the Pfizer-BioNTech BNT162b2 vaccine (n=8) or the Moderna mRNA-1273 vaccine (n=2). Post-COVID blood samples from convalescent patients were collected a median of roughly 100 days after diagnosis, with a range of about 35 to 180 days. Six males and four females were included in the convalescent cohort, with two Hispanic individuals, seven Caucasians, two Asians and one multiracial person represented. Post-vaccine blood samples were obtained a median of around 74 days after the second vaccine dose, with a range of roughly 13 to 250 days. The cultures were stimulated with overlapping spike peptide pools from SARS-CoV-2 and from the common cold coronaviruses HCoV-NL63, HCoV-OC43 and HCoV-229E. In control cultures, a CEFX viral epitope pool was used as positive control, an HIV-1 Nef peptide pool was used as negative control, or no peptide was added. The spike-specific CD4+ TCR repertoire was compared before and after mRNA vaccination in 10 COVID-19 convalescent patients and a few infection-naive healthy vaccine recipients. Overall study outcomes, separate from this receptor: The number of convalescent patients in the study was relatively small, and the study did not examine early timepoints following natural infection. An increase in the median number of SARS-CoV-2-reactive clonotypes from around 20 after infection to 38 after vaccination was observed, but the change was not found to be significant. In convalescent patients, a median approximately 86% of post-vaccine SARS-CoV-2-reactive clones were detected only after vaccination, suggesting vaccine-specific priming. Of the vaccine-specific clones found in convalescent patients, nearly all (304 of 307) were mono-reactive for SARS-CoV-2 spike instead of being cross-reactive with common cold coronaviruses.

Preparation of the library involved PCR. At the Johns Hopkins FTIC core, DNA from the cultured CD4+ T cells underwent TCR sequencing with the Oncomine TCR Beta short-read assay. The QIAamp micro DNA kit was used to extract genomic DNA from the cultured CD4+ T cells. The Oncomine TCR Beta libraries from cultured CD4+ T cells were pooled using unique dual indexes and then sequenced on an Illumina iSeq 100. Turning to the authors' computational methods: Non-productive sequences were removed, and CDR3s that did not start with C, did not end with F or W, or were shorter than 7 amino acids were discarded. Antigen-specific clonotypes were identified with the MANAFEST web application by comparing peptide-stimulated wells with reference and other culture wells. For a clone to be called positive, the clone needed an FDR below 0.05, an odds ratio above 5, and a productive frequency above 0.1% in at least two of three replicate wells. A clonotype was classed as cross-reactive if the clonotype showed significant expansion both in SARS-CoV-2 spike wells and in at least one common cold coronavirus spike condition. Levenshtein distances (stringdist) and unrooted phylogenetic trees (ape) in R version 3.6.1 were used to assess CDR3 homology. The raw public data were reprocessed by TCRdb itself: fastp quality trimming at Q25, MiXCR clonotype calling, in-frame beta chains only. Every CDR3 protein is listed once, alongside the most common genes and DNA of its rows. The V and J calls here are based on TCRdb, not the publication. The sample table holds roughly 14,000 distinct CDR3 sequences, of which around 21% were seen once. The ten largest clones add up to 15% of the sample.

Trimmed from V: 5 bases; trimmed from J: 4 bases; junction bases lacking a gene match: 4. The germline V gene (reference sequence) yields LNHDA for CDR1 and SQIVND for CDR2. The CDR3 spans 13 residues, from the cysteine through the phenylalanine. This entry keeps only the CDR3 DNA: 39 bases, framed from base 1. The treatment or condition label on this specimen signifies: approximately 9-day PBMC culture with coronavirus spike peptide pools or control peptides (ViraFEST assay). The ViraFEST assay, used in the study, expanded antigen-specific T cells with peptide pools and then identified the expanded clonotypes through TCR sequencing. Positive SARS-CoV-2 PCR tests in the convalescent patients dated from March to December 2020, before Alpha, Beta and Delta variants emerged in the United States. Each well held around 2.1 million PBMCs cultured with 10 ug/ml peptide pools in IMDM containing roughly 4.7% human AB serum and around 10 IU/ml IL-2. Half of the culture medium was replaced with fresh IL-2-containing medium on days 3 and 7. After around 10 days of culture, CD4+ T cells were isolated by negative selection with the EasySep CD4+ T cell isolation kit. Ficoll-Paque Plus gradient centrifugation was used to isolate PBMCs from whole blood, and the isolated PBMCs were then either used fresh or cryopreserved at -140C. Each culture condition was generally run in triplicate wells.

The table lists this clonotype with a few counts. The antigen it binds to is not known. The input lacks base qualities; no much larger clone sits a single base away. Sequencing was performed on cultured CD4+ T cells from blood. The V gene is TRBV19 and the J gene is TRBJ2-7, and 8 bases in between align with TRBD1. This receptor was identified in a human donor with COVID-19. The DNA sequence is as follows: TGTGCCAGTAGTCAGGACAGGGAGTACGAGCAGTACTTC. This sequence encodes CASSQDREYEQYF.